This TCR beta chain was captured by sequencing in a study of shared clonotypes between healthy human individuals. Study context: CD4 naive and memory got three plates each, CD8 naive two, CD8 memory one.

Study-wide results and limits: Non-shared clonotypes had lower generation probabilities than those shared by all four donors.

Measured with immunoSEQ multiplex PCR; TCRdb has only the in-frame clones, and not every one. The sample carries 950,000 to 1,100,000 clones, 60% to 80% recorded once. Regarding this clone: The antigen is not known.

The sample comprised memory CD4+ T cells sorted from blood. The sample's subset: CD45RA-negative fraction. The origin of this receptor is a man aged 18 to 29 in good health.

The CDR3 coding sequence is TGTGCCAGCAGATCCATAGTCGAGGGAATCTACGAGCAGTACTTC. The encoded protein is CASRSIVEGIYEQYF. The chain couples TRBV19 to TRBJ2-7; tentatively, D is TRBD2 (5 bases). Trimming shortened V by 9 bases and J by 3 bases, and 21 bases separated the two germline ends. Looked up from germline, CDR1 is LNHDA and CDR2 is SQIVND (reference sequence). This CDR3 has 15 residues.